Presented here are 21 T cell receptor beta chains from one specimen sequenced in a study of cytomegalovirus exposure and HLA in healthy donors (dated by TCRdb to about 2017). The library was obtained by the immunoSEQ multiplex PCR assay. The multiplex PCR relied on a mix of 60 forward primers for TCR Vbeta segments and 13 reverse primers for TCR Jbeta segments. TCRdb holds this immuneACCESS table with in-frame rearrangements only. Some clones are missing; in checked studies, unresolved V genes explain under half, and the rest has no known cause. Counted in this sample were 150,000 to 200,000 clones; less than 90% of them appeared once. Around 0.26% of the sample comes from the top ten. Sequenced: PBMCs. The receptor source for this set is a boy between 10 and 17 years old in good health and CMV-seronegative.

The gene calls are TRBV9 and TRBJ2-5; D might be TRBD1 (6 bases). The CDR3 is 16 amino acids. In germline, CDR1 is SGDLS, CDR2 YYNGEE. V lost 3 bases, J lost 7 bases, and 22 bases lay in between. CDR3 coding DNA: TGTGCCAGCAGCGACGAAAGAACTGGGGGCAGGGGGACCCAGTACTTC. Translation: CASSDERTGGRGTQYF.

This rearrangement joins TRBV5-1 to TRBJ2-2; 7 nucleotides line up with TRBD1. CDR1 SGHRS and CDR2 YFSETQ come from the germline V gene. The CDR3 is 14 amino acids. J lost 7 bases, V lost 1 base, and 4 bases had no gene match. The CDR3 spells CASSLIGGNGELFF. The CDR3 nucleotides are TGCGCCAGCAGCTTGATAGGGGGCAACGGGGAGCTGTTTTTT.

The chain carries TRBV19 and TRBJ1-2; TRBD1 aligns across 7 bases. The CDR3 is made up of 14 amino acids. CDR1 and CDR2 from the germline V gene are LNHDA and SQIVND (reference sequence). V gave up 3 bases and J gave up 8 bases; unmatched junction bases: 9. The CDR3 nucleotides read TGTGCCAGTAGTATGGGACAGACAACGGGAGGCTACACCTTC. The encoded protein is CASSMGQTTGGYTF.

The chain joins TRBV7-2 to TRBJ2-7, with 8 bases fitting TRBD1. Germline CDR1 reads SGHTA; CDR2 reads FQGNSA. V shed 3 bases, J shed 9 bases, and the junction held 7 bases outside the gene matches. There are 13 residues in the CDR3. This CDR3 is CASSFADRDSQYF. CDR3 nucleotide sequence: TGTGCCAGCAGCTTCGCGGACAGGGACTCGCAGTACTTC. Together with reference TRBV7-2 and TRBJ2-7, the CDR3 gives the full variable domain: GAGVSQSPSNKVTEKGKDVELRCDPISGHTALYWYRQSLGQGLEFLIYFQGNSAPDKSGLPSDRFSAERTGGSVSTLTIQRTQQEDSAVYLCASSFADRDSQYFGPGTRLTVT.

This chain links TRBV4-1 with TRBJ2-5; D is possibly TRBD1 (6 bases). Trimming took 1 base from V and 0 from J, leaving 15 bases between them. The length of the CDR3 is 17 residues. The germline CDR1 and CDR2 sequences are MGHRA and YSYEKL. The CDR3: CASSQVRQGMNQETQYF. The CDR3 bases are TGCGCCAGCAGCCAAGTTCGGCAGGGGATGAACCAAGAGACCCAGTACTTC.

The V gene is TRBV11-2, the J gene TRBJ2-5; 10 bases are shared with TRBD1. Per the germline V gene, CDR1 is SGHAT and CDR2 is FQNNGV. The V gene end was trimmed by 2 bases and the J gene end by 5 bases; junction bases not matched to a gene: 8. The CDR3 loop spans 16 amino acids. This CDR3 reads CASSLRTGGFRETQYF. Written as DNA, the CDR3 is TGTGCCAGCAGCTTACGGACAGGGGGGTTTCGGGAGACCCAGTACTTC.

This clone was counted a few times. The V and J genes are TRBV5-4 and TRBJ2-7, with 9 bases identical to TRBD2. Germline V gene lookup returns CDR1 SGHNT and CDR2 YYREEE (reference sequence). The J segment lost 3 bases and the V segment lost 4 bases, leaving 8 bases of the junction unmatched. This CDR3 region has 15 residues. CDR3 in amino acids: CASSPGGGRDYEQYF. The CDR3 DNA is TGTGCCAGCAGCCCTGGCGGCGGGAGGGACTACGAGCAGTACTTC.

The chain recombines TRBV18 with TRBJ1-1, with D possibly being TRBD1 (6 bases). Trimming took 5 bases from V and 5 from J, leaving 21 bases between them. The germline gives CDR1 KGHSH, CDR2 LQKENI. This CDR3 comprises 16 residues. In DNA form, the CDR3 reads TGTGCCAGCTCAGGGCCGGGACACCCGGCGAAGACTGAAGCTTTCTTT. This translates into CASSGPGHPAKTEAFF.

The rearrangement joins TRBV9 to TRBJ2-7; TRBD2 agrees at 11 bases. With 0 bases clipped from V and 0 bases from J, the junction kept 5 bases outside the gene matches. The CDR3 consists of 17 residues. Looked up from germline, CDR1 is SGDLS and CDR2 is YYNGEE. The CDR3 DNA follows: TGTGCCAGCAGCGTAGGAGGAACTAGCGGGGGCTCCTACGAGCAGTACTTC. It codes for CASSVGGTSGGSYEQYF.

The chain couples TRBV11-2 to TRBJ2-1; 7 bases agree with TRBD2. The CDR3 covers 14 residues. Per germline, CDR1 SGHAT and CDR2 FQNNGV. V gave up 1 base and J gave up 9 bases; unmatched junction bases: 6. For the CDR3, the DNA is TGTGCCAGCAGCTTAGGACGGGGGGAGGTTGAGCAGTTCTTC. As protein: CASSLGRGEVEQFF.

J is TRBJ1-1 and V is TRBV27; 7 bases line up with TRBD1. Unmatched junction bases numbered 6, after V lost 7 bases and J lost 1 base. This CDR3 region has 14 residues. In germline, CDR1 is MNHEY, CDR2 SMNVEV (reference sequence). The CDR3, as DNA: TGTGCCAGCAAAAGACAGGGCGAGAACACTGAAGCTTTCTTT. Encoded protein: CASKRQGENTEAFF.

This chain connects TRBV5-1 to TRBJ1-4; 12 bases fit TRBD1. The CDR3 is 16 residues long. V trimming: 4 bases; J trimming: 7 bases; junction bases outside the gene matches: 8. Germline lookup yields CDR1 SGHRS and CDR2 YFSETQ. The CDR3 protein is CASSTGQGARSEKLFF. The CDR3 nucleotides are TGCGCCAGCAGCACGGGACAGGGGGCTCGAAGTGAAAAACTGTTTTTT.

The rearrangement joins TRBV21-1 to TRBJ2-4; the table names TRBD1, a call not compared with the DNA. TRBV21-1 is recorded as a pseudogene. This CDR3 region has 13 residues. In nucleotides, the CDR3 is TGTGCCAGCAGCGCAAACAGGGATAACATTCAGTACTTC. Translated, it gives CASSANRDNIQYF.

This rearrangement joins TRBV15 to TRBJ2-1; tentatively, D is TRBD2 (6 bases). V lost 2 bases and J lost 13, with 12 bases in between. Germline CDR1 and CDR2: LNHNV and YYDKDF (reference sequence). The CDR3 consists of 12 residues. The CDR3 sequence: CATSRPQLAQFF. As DNA, the CDR3 is TGTGCCACCAGCAGACCCCAACTAGCTCAGTTCTTC.

The chain couples TRBV7-8 to TRBJ2-5; D possibly corresponds to TRBD2 (7 bases). From germline, CDR1 is SGHVS and CDR2 FQNEAQ. This CDR3 contains 15 residues. V was clipped by 4 bases and J by 3 bases, with 15 bases between them. Here the CDR3 DNA reads TGTGCCAGCAGCTACTACCGGGGGGCAGAAGAGACCCAGTACTTC. As protein: CASSYYRGAEETQYF.

The chain recombines TRBV12-5 with TRBJ1-2; 7 bases fit TRBD1. The germline V gene encodes CDR1 LGHNT and CDR2 FRNRAP. V trimming: 4 bases; J trimming: 2 bases; junction bases outside the gene matches: 4. CDR3 size: 14 residues. The CDR3 DNA is TGTGCTAGTGGTTATCCGGGACAGAACTATGGCTACACCTTC. Protein sequence: CASGYPGQNYGYTF. The full variable domain, rest sourced from reference TRBV12-5 and TRBJ1-2, is DARVTQTPRHKVTEMGQEVTMRCQPILGHNTVFWYRQTMMQGLELLAYFRNRAPLDDSGMPKDRFSAEMPDATLATLKIQPSEPRDSAVYFCASGYPGQNYGYTFGSGTRLTVV.

This clone appeared once. V and J are TRBV29-1 and TRBJ1-1, with unresolved D. V dropped 5 bases and J dropped 7 bases, with 14 bases sitting between them. In germline, CDR1 is SQVTM, CDR2 ANQGSEA. This CDR3 region has 12 residues. The chain's CDR3 is CSVRAGKVEAFF. DNA of the CDR3: TGCAGCGTTCGTGCGGGAAAGGTTGAAGCTTTCTTT.

The gene calls are TRBV6-1 and TRBJ1-2; D remains ambiguous. Trimming removed 4 bases from V and 8 bases from J, with 14 bases in between. The CDR3 contains 13 residues. Germline CDR1 is MNHNS and CDR2 is SASEGT. Written as DNA, the CDR3 is TGTGCCAGCAGTGGACTAGGGTTGGGCGGCTACACCTTC. It is translated as CASSGLGLGGYTF.

V gene TRBV11-2 combines with J gene TRBJ2-7; possible D gene TRBD1, 6 bases. Germline-derived CDR1 and CDR2 are SGHAT and FQNNGV. Trimming took 0 bases from V and 3 from J, leaving 18 bases between them. The CDR3 is 17 residues long. CDR3 nucleotides: TGTGCCAGCAGCTTAGAGCGGGTGGGGACACGAATCTACGAGCAGTACTTC. Its translation: CASSLERVGTRIYEQYF.

The chain employs TRBV10-3 and TRBJ2-1, with a tentative D call TRBD2 (8 bases). This CDR3 has 13 amino acids. Germline V gene lookup returns CDR1 ENHRY and CDR2 SYGVKD. With 11 bases removed from V and 9 bases from J, the gap between germline ends came to 20 bases. CDR3 protein: CASGGTASLEQFF. Here the CDR3 DNA reads TGTGCCTCGGGGGGGACAGCCAGCCTTGAGCAGTTCTTC.

The chain joins TRBV14 to TRBJ2-7; TRBD1 aligns across 7 bases. With 2 bases clipped from V and 0 bases from J, the junction kept 4 bases outside the gene matches. Germline V gene data show CDR1 as SGHDN and CDR2 as FVKESK. There are 15 residues in the CDR3. CDR3 sequence (DNA): TGTGCCAGCAGCCAACTCCGGGACAGCTCCTACGAGCAGTACTTC. Its protein is CASSQLRDSSYEQYF.